This TCR beta chain was captured by sequencing in a study of T cell responses to AZD1222 COVID-19 vaccine. Broader study findings: At 160-218 and 743-854, vaccine-associated CD4 TCRs were dominant, and they spanned spike.

Assay: immunoSEQ multiplex PCR; the TCRdb copy retains only in-frame clones and omits some. The table records approximately 100,000 clones, about 88% of them present only once. This CDR3 has 14 residues. Germline V CDR1 and CDR2: SGHRS, YFSETQ. V shed 4 bases and J shed 2 bases, with 12 bases lying between them. Note on this clone: No antigen is known for it.

This TCR came from an adult in good health. This chain uses TRBV5-1 with TRBJ1-1; perhaps TRBD1 as D (6 bases). The sequences come from peripheral blood, collected on day 0 of AZD1222 vaccination. CDR3 in amino acids: CASSPGTPNTEAFF. As DNA, the CDR3 is TGCGCCAGCAGCCCCGGGACACCCAACACTGAAGCTTTCTTT.